Listed here are 24 T cell receptor beta chains from one sample, sequenced in a study of T cells in Graves' hyperthyroidism and ophthalmopathy. RNA transcripts were the template for amplifying TCR beta CDR3 regions. First-round RT-PCR of the TCR CDR3 relied on the HTBI primer set. TCRdb passed the multiplex PCR reads through MiXCR, listing each CDR3 protein once. This table holds a few hundred thousand distinct CDR3 sequences, 14% to 15% found once. The sequencing input was blood. The receptors come from a woman in her twenties or thirties with Graves' hyperthyroidism.

This clonotype was seen at least ten times. The V call is TRBV6-1, the J call TRBJ2-7; D remains unclear. The V and J ends lost 7 bases and 0 bases respectively, with 10 bases between them. This CDR3 region has 13 residues. CDR1 is MNHNS and CDR2 is SASEGT in the germline V gene. The CDR3 nucleotides read TGTGCCAGCAAGGGCACCACCTCCTACGAGCAGTACTTC. The encoded protein is CASKGTTSYEQYF.

The rearrangement joins TRBV28 to TRBJ1-6; the match to TRBD1 covers 9 bases. Per the germline V gene, CDR1 is MDHEN and CDR2 is SYDVKM. Trimming removed 5 bases from V and 13 bases from J; junction bases left unmatched: 12. CDR3 length equals 15 residues. CDR3 region: CASSIHGTGTVPLHF. CDR3 nucleotide sequence: TGTGCCAGCAGTATCCACGGGACAGGGACCGTCCCCCTCCACTTT.

This clonotype was counted between two and nine times. The chain joins TRBV7-2 to TRBJ2-1; 7 bases map to TRBD2. In germline, CDR1 is SGHTA, CDR2 FQGNSA. V shed 4 bases and J 7 bases; nucleotides not matched to a gene: 4. The CDR3 loop spans 13 amino acids. The CDR3 sequence: CASSSSGTNEQFF. The CDR3 DNA sequence: TGTGCCAGCAGCTCCAGCGGGACGAATGAGCAGTTCTTC.

There are a few counts of this clonotype. This chain links TRBV10-3 with TRBJ2-1, with D hard to call. The CDR3 spans 14 residues. CDR1 and CDR2 (germline): ENHRY, SYGVKD. The germline V and J ends were trimmed by 0 bases and 4 bases, with 7 bases remaining between them. The CDR3 loop reads CAISESNGYNEQFF. The CDR3 nucleotides read TGTGCCATCAGTGAGTCTAACGGTTACAATGAGCAGTTCTTC.

The rearrangement links TRBV5-1 to TRBJ2-1; D is perhaps TRBD2 (6 bases). Germline V lookup: CDR1 SGHRS, CDR2 YFSETQ. CDR3 size: 15 residues. V gave up 0 bases and J gave up 7 bases, with 14 bases separating them. The CDR3 is CASSLAELARNEQFF. The CDR3 bases are TGCGCCAGCAGCTTGGCCGAGCTAGCGCGGAATGAGCAGTTCTTC. Complete variable domain (other parts from reference TRBV5-1 and TRBJ2-1): KAGVTQTPRYLIKTRGQQVTLSCSPISGHRSVSWYQQTPGQGLQFLFEYFSETQRNKGNFPGRFSGRQFSNSRSEMNVSTLELGDSALYLCASSLAELARNEQFFGPGTRLTVL.

This clonotype was observed at least ten times. The chain combines TRBV7-9 with TRBJ2-7; D is unresolved. Between the trimmed V and J ends, which lost 4 bases and 5 bases, there was a span of 12 bases. Germline values: CDR1 SEHNR, CDR2 FQNEAQ (reference sequence). The CDR3 covers 13 residues. DNA for the CDR3: TGTGCCAGCAGCTCCCAGGTAATCGACGAGCAGTACTTC. It translates to CASSSQVIDEQYF.

This clonotype was seen ten or more times. The chain links TRBV30 to TRBJ1-1, with a tentative D call TRBD1 (5 bases). Germline CDR1 and CDR2: GTSNPN and SVGIG (reference sequence). Trimming pared 1 base from V and 8 bases from J, leaving 8 bases between. CDR3 length: 11 amino acids. CDR3 sequence reads: CAWSGGAEAFF. Written as DNA, the CDR3 is TGTGCCTGGAGTGGAGGGGCGGAAGCTTTCTTT.

This clonotype has just a few counts. The V and J genes are TRBV4-2 and TRBJ2-2, with 8 bases lining up with TRBD2. Germline V gives CDR1 LGHNA, CDR2 YNFKEQ. V trimming: 0 bases; J trimming: 6 bases; junction bases outside the gene matches: 6. CDR3 size: 16 residues. The chain's CDR3 is CASSQDPGGPSGELFF. The CDR3 DNA reads TGTGCCAGCAGCCAAGATCCGGGAGGGCCGTCCGGGGAGCTGTTTTTT.

The rearrangement links TRBV7-3 to TRBJ2-1; D is perhaps TRBD2 (6 bases). Trimming took 3 bases from V and 7 from J, leaving 13 bases between them. The germline V gene encodes CDR1 SGHTA and CDR2 FQGTGA. CDR3 size: 14 residues. The CDR3 spells CASSFPGGRNEQFF. For the CDR3, the DNA is TGTGCCAGCAGCTTCCCCGGTGGGAGGAATGAGCAGTTCTTC.

V is TRBV6-2 or TRBV6-3 and J is TRBJ1-1; no reliable D call. V was trimmed by 2 bases and J by 3 bases, leaving 7 bases between them. The germline V gene encodes CDR1 MNHEY and CDR2 SVGEGT. CDR3 length: 13 amino acids. This CDR3 is CASSYPLDTEAFF. Here the CDR3 DNA reads TGTGCCAGCAGTTACCCCCTCGACACTGAAGCTTTCTTT.

Notes on this clonotype: A much larger clone lies one base from this, so it may be a read error. The rearrangement links TRBV5-1 to TRBJ2-7; D possibly corresponds to TRBD2 (7 bases). The germline V gene has CDR1 SGHRS and CDR2 YFSETQ. The CDR3 sequence is 14 residues long. V lost 0 bases, J lost 5 bases, and 12 bases lay in between. Written as DNA, the CDR3 is TGCGCCAGCAGCTTGGAGGGGGGGGGAAACGAGCAGTACTTC. Protein: CASSLEGGGNEQYF. Looking up the rest from reference TRBV5-1 and TRBJ2-7 gives the full variable domain: KAGVTQTPRYLIKTRGQQVTLSCSPISGHRSVSWYQQTPGQGLQFLFEYFSETQRNKGNFPGRFSGRQFSNSRSEMNVSTLELGDSALYLCASSLEGGGNEQYFGPGTRLTVT.

V usage is TRBV4-2 and J usage is TRBJ2-2, with unresolved D. Germline CDR1 and CDR2: LGHNA and YNFKEQ. V was cut by 1 base and J by 4 bases, with 16 bases left in between. The CDR3 has 17 residues. The CDR3 region is CASSQVSLNIITGELFF. CDR3 nucleotides: TGTGCCAGCAGCCAAGTCTCCTTAAATATTATCACCGGGGAGCTGTTTTTT.

This clonotype was detected only a few times. The CDR3 DNA reads TGTGCCAGCAGTGGTCACGGGAGCTCCTACGAGCAGTACTTC. This encodes CASSGHGSSYEQYF. V usage is TRBV9 and J usage is TRBJ2-7, with a tentative D call TRBD2 (6 bases). Per the germline V gene, CDR1 is SGDLS and CDR2 is YYNGEE. Trimming pared 5 bases from V and 0 bases from J, leaving 12 bases between. CDR3 length equals 14 residues. The variable domain in full, with the rest retrieved from reference TRBV9 and TRBJ2-7, is DSGVTQTPKHLITATGQRVTLRCSPRSGDLSVYWYQQSLDQGLQFLIQYYNGEERAKGNILERFSAQQFPDLHSELNLSSLELGDSALYFCASSGHGSSYEQYFGPGTRLTVT.

The chain is built from TRBV20-1 and TRBJ2-1; 8 bases are a match to TRBD2. There are 14 residues in the CDR3. Per germline, CDR1 DFQATT and CDR2 SNEGSKA (reference sequence). V lost 7 bases and J lost 8; bases outside the gene matches: 13. The CDR3 sequence: CSGRLASQGYEQFF. The CDR3 DNA reads TGCAGTGGAAGACTAGCGAGCCAAGGATATGAGCAGTTCTTC.

This clonotype showed up just a few times. The CDR3 here is CASSSQGDYGYTF. The CDR3 region has the DNA TGTGCCAGCAGTTCACAGGGGGACTATGGCTACACCTTC. V usage is TRBV12-3 or TRBV12-4 and J usage is TRBJ1-2, with 8 bases that match TRBD1. The CDR3 totals 13 residues. The trim removed 4 bases at V and 3 bases at J, leaving 1 base unmatched.

The chain recombines TRBV7-9 with TRBJ2-7; D is unclear. This CDR3 spans 14 amino acids. From germline, CDR1 is SEHNR and CDR2 FQNEAQ (reference sequence). Trimming cost V 5 bases and J 2 bases, with 13 bases left between them. CDR3 amino acids: CASSLSYKTYEQYF. The CDR3 bases are TGTGCCAGCAGCCTAAGTTATAAAACCTACGAGCAGTACTTC.

This clonotype was seen more than once but under ten times. This chain connects TRBV29-1 to TRBJ2-1, with 11 bases that match TRBD1. Germline values: CDR1 SQVTM, CDR2 ANQGSEA. V gave up 1 base and J gave up 0 bases; unmatched junction bases: 11. The CDR3 is 19 residues long. The CDR3 sequence is CSVEVIGDRGTNSYNEQFF. The CDR3 DNA reads TGCAGCGTTGAAGTAATCGGGGACAGGGGGACGAACTCCTACAATGAGCAGTTCTTC.

This clonotype has ten or more counts. The chain has TRBV28 and TRBJ2-1; 8 nucleotides line up with TRBD2. The CDR3 consists of 12 residues. The germline V gene encodes CDR1 MDHEN and CDR2 SYDVKM. J gave up 5 bases and V 10 bases, and 4 bases lay outside the gene matches. CDR3 loop: CATRLANNEQFF. CDR3 coding DNA: TGTGCCACCCGACTAGCGAACAATGAGCAGTTCTTC.

The chain couples TRBV9 to TRBJ2-1, with 12 bases aligning to TRBD1. Germline V gives CDR1 SGDLS, CDR2 YYNGEE. Trimming took 3 bases from V and 5 from J; bases not matched to a gene: 6. This CDR3 spans 16 amino acids. Written as DNA, the CDR3 is TGTGCCAGCAGCGACCCGGGACAGGGGGCGCACAATGAGCAGTTCTTC. Translating it yields CASSDPGQGAHNEQFF. The full variable domain, with the rest looked up from reference TRBV9 and TRBJ2-1, is DSGVTQTPKHLITATGQRVTLRCSPRSGDLSVYWYQQSLDQGLQFLIQYYNGEERAKGNILERFSAQQFPDLHSELNLSSLELGDSALYFCASSDPGQGAHNEQFFGPGTRLTVL.

This clonotype showed up many times. V is TRBV18 and J is TRBJ1-1, with TRBD1 as a possible D gene (5 bases). The CDR3 has 13 amino acids. V was shortened by 5 bases and J by 1 base, with 8 bases between the two germline ends. Germline values: CDR1 KGHSH, CDR2 LQKENI. This CDR3 reads CASSGGGNTEAFF. DNA for the CDR3: TGTGCCAGCTCAGGCGGGGGGAACACTGAAGCTTTCTTT.

About this clonotype itself: A much larger clone sits a single nucleotide away, making a read error possible. V gene TRBV5-1 combines with J gene TRBJ2-1; 9 bases are a match to TRBD2. The CDR3 covers 15 residues. Germline CDR1 is SGHRS and CDR2 is YFSETQ. The CDR3 bases are TGCGCCAGCAGCTTGGCCGCGACTAGCGGAGAAGAGCAGTGCTTC. Protein sequence: CASSLAATSGEEQCF.

Details on this clonotype: This could be a read error, since a much larger clone is one nucleotide away. The chain links TRBV2 to TRBJ1-2; no clear D gene. The CDR3 totals 13 residues. V shed 6 bases and J shed 6 bases, with 14 bases lying between them. Germline V gene data show CDR1 as SNHLY and CDR2 as FYNNEI. The CDR3 here is CASRRNADHGYTF. CDR3 coding DNA: TGTGCCAGCAGGAGGAATGCGGATCATGGCTACACCTTC. The complete variable domain, with remaining parts taken from reference TRBV2 and TRBJ1-2, reads EPEVTQTPSHQVTQMGQEVILRCVPISNHLYFYWYRQILGQKVEFLVSFYNNEISEKSEIFDDQFSVERPDGSNFTLKIRSTKLEDSAMYFCASRRNADHGYTFGSGTRLTVV.

This clonotype was seen only once. This rearrangement joins TRBV2 to TRBJ2-2; TRBD1 or TRBD2 may be the D gene (6 bases each). The CDR3 is made up of 15 amino acids. Trimming pared 7 bases from V and 5 bases from J, leaving 17 bases between. Germline CDR1 is SNHLY and CDR2 is FYNNEI. This CDR3 reads CASKEDLGGTGELFF. CDR3 DNA sequence: TGTGCCAGCAAGGAGGACCTAGGGGGGACCGGGGAGCTGTTTTTT.

This clonotype occurred once. This chain joins TRBV28 and TRBJ2-1; possible D gene TRBD1, 6 bases. This CDR3 is built from 13 residues. Germline V gene lookup returns CDR1 MDHEN and CDR2 SYDVKM. The V end was cut by 5 bases, the J end by 10 bases, with 15 bases between. DNA of the CDR3: TGTGCCAGCAGTGGAGAACAGGGAAGAGAGCAGTTCTTC. It translates to CASSGEQGREQFF.